This entry lists 15 T cell receptor beta chains sequenced from one sample in a study of cytomegalovirus exposure and HLA in healthy donors. Profiled with immunoSEQ multiplex PCR; TCRdb holds only in-frame clones, not every one. The sample shows 150,000 to 250,000 clones, roughly 88% of them seen only once. Specimen: PBMCs. The source of these receptors is a woman aged 25 to 39 in good health and CMV-seropositive.

This chain uses TRBV6-1 with TRBJ1-5, with 10 bases lining up with TRBD1. Trimming removed 1 base from V and 4 bases from J; junction bases left unmatched: 1. The CDR3 length is 15 residues. Germline lookup yields CDR1 MNHNS and CDR2 SASEGT. In nucleotides, the CDR3 is TGTGCCAGCAGTGAAGGGACAGGGGGGAATCAGCCCCAGCATTTT. Its protein is CASSEGTGGNQPQHF.

CDR3 loop: CASSWTSGSTDTQYF. The CDR3 bases are TGTGCCAGTAGTTGGACTAGCGGATCCACAGATACGCAGTATTTT. This chain uses TRBV19 with TRBJ2-3; the match to TRBD2 covers 10 bases. Germline CDR1 and CDR2: LNHDA and SQIVND (reference sequence). CDR3 length equals 15 residues. V shed 5 bases, J shed 2 bases, and the junction held 4 bases outside the gene matches.

The J gene is TRBJ2-1, the V gene TRBV6-4, with D hard to call. Trimming left V 0 bases short and J 6 bases short, with 6 bases between. The CDR3 has 13 amino acids. Germline V gene sequence: CDR1 MRHNA, CDR2 SNTAGT. The CDR3 nucleotides read TGTGCCAGCAGTGACTCGGGCCGCAATGAGCAGTTCTTC. The encoded protein is CASSDSGRNEQFF.

The table lists this clone with a few counts. The chain uses TRBV7-2 and TRBJ2-5; D is possibly TRBD1 (5 bases). V lost 5 bases to trimming and J lost 1 base, with 14 bases between them. CDR1 and CDR2 from the germline V gene are SGHTA and FQGNSA. The CDR3 runs to 15 residues. The DNA of the CDR3 is TGTGCCAGCAGCACGCAGGGTTCTCTCCAAGAGACCCAGTACTTC. Translation: CASSTQGSLQETQYF.

This clone was seen a few times. The chain has TRBV5-1 and TRBJ2-7, with 10 bases that match TRBD1. V shed 3 bases, J shed 6 bases, and the junction held 6 bases outside the gene matches. Germline V gives CDR1 SGHRS, CDR2 YFSETQ. CDR3 size: 14 residues. The CDR3 spells CASSWGTGDVEQYF. CDR3 nucleotides: TGCGCCAGCAGCTGGGGGACAGGGGACGTCGAGCAGTACTTC.

The rearrangement joins TRBV11-2 to TRBJ1-1; 8 nucleotides align to TRBD1. With V trimmed by 6 bases and J by 4 bases, 7 bases remained unmatched. The CDR3 is made up of 14 amino acids. Germline CDR1 is SGHAT and CDR2 is FQNNGV. DNA for the CDR3: TGTGCCAGCAGTGAACGGACAGGGAGCACTGAAGCTTTCTTT. Translation: CASSERTGSTEAFF. The full variable domain, rest sourced from reference TRBV11-2 and TRBJ1-1, is EAGVAQSPRYKIIEKRQSVAFWCNPISGHATLYWYQQILGQGPKLLIQFQNNGVVDDSQLPKDRFSAERLKGVDSTLKIQPAKLEDSAVYLCASSERTGSTEAFFGQGTRLTVV.

This clone was seen more than once but under ten times. The gene calls are TRBV2 and TRBJ1-2, with a possible D match to TRBD1 (5 bases). CDR1 is SNHLY and CDR2 is FYNNEI in the germline V gene. CDR3 length: 12 amino acids. The V end was cut by 7 bases, the J end by 7 bases, with 13 bases between. DNA for the CDR3: TGTGCCAGCAAAGTCATCGGGGGTGGCTACACCTTC. Protein sequence: CASKVIGGGYTF.

The J gene is TRBJ2-7, the V gene TRBV4-1; 7 bases agree with TRBD2. The V segment lost 5 bases and the J segment 3 bases; nucleotides outside the gene matches: 7. CDR1 and CDR2 (germline): MGHRA, YSYEKL. This CDR3 has 14 residues. CDR3 region: CASSWGRGNYEQYF. CDR3 sequence (DNA): TGCGCCAGCAGCTGGGGGAGGGGCAACTACGAGCAGTACTTC.

V is TRBV28 and J is TRBJ2-2; 12 bases line up with TRBD1. CDR3 length: 16 residues. Germline V gene sequence: CDR1 MDHEN, CDR2 SYDVKM. V shed 6 bases and J 6 bases; nucleotides not matched to a gene: 8. The CDR3 protein is CASRSPGQGAAGELFF. CDR3 in DNA: TGTGCCAGCAGGTCACCGGGACAGGGGGCCGCCGGGGAGCTGTTTTTT.

V is TRBV5-1 and J is TRBJ2-1, with TRBD2 identical over 9 bases. Per the germline V gene, CDR1 is SGHRS and CDR2 is YFSETQ. CDR3 size: 18 residues. The V and J ends lost 1 base and 0 bases, in that order; junction bases with no gene match: 8. CDR3 amino acids: CASSLFYGSGSSYNEQFF. The CDR3 bases are TGCGCCAGCAGCTTGTTTTATGGTAGCGGGAGCTCCTACAATGAGCAGTTCTTC.

The chain employs TRBV28 and TRBJ1-5; TRBD1 is a possible D gene (6 bases). V was clipped by 8 bases and J by 5 bases, with 22 bases between them. The CDR3 totals 16 residues. CDR1 is MDHEN, CDR2 SYDVKM, per germline. In DNA form, the CDR3 reads TGTGCCAGCGGATCAGGGGTCTCTCTCGGGGATCAGCCCCAGCATTTT. Its protein is CASGSGVSLGDQPQHF.

The gene calls are TRBV5-6 and TRBJ2-7; TRBD1 is a possible D gene (5 bases). This CDR3 has 14 amino acids. Trimming cost V 0 bases and J 6 bases, with 13 bases left between them. CDR1 SGHDT and CDR2 YYEEEE come from the germline V gene. The chain's CDR3 is CASSLAEQVGEQYF. Written as DNA, the CDR3 is TGTGCCAGCAGCTTGGCCGAACAGGTGGGCGAGCAGTACTTC.

The V call is TRBV19, the J call TRBJ2-3; TRBD2 is a possible D gene (6 bases). The V gene's germline CDR1 is LNHDA and CDR2 SQIVND (reference sequence). Trimming left V 3 bases short and J 4 bases short, with 14 bases between. The CDR3 has 15 amino acids. Written as DNA, the CDR3 is TGTGCCAGTAGTATCCCTGGCGGGGTCGCAGATACGCAGTATTTT. Residues: CASSIPGGVADTQYF.

The rearrangement joins TRBV7-6 to TRBJ2-1, with 8 bases aligning to TRBD1. The CDR3 runs to 14 residues. V lost 3 bases to trimming and J lost 5 bases; unmatched junction nucleotides: 3. Germline V gene sequence: CDR1 SGHVS, CDR2 FNYEAQ. The CDR3 DNA follows: TGTGCCAGCAGCTTCCGACAGGGGAACAATGAGCAGTTCTTC. As protein: CASSFRQGNNEQFF. Looking up the rest from reference TRBV7-6 and TRBJ2-1 gives the full variable domain: GAGVSQSPRYKVTKRGQDVALRCDPISGHVSLYWYRQALGQGPEFLTYFNYEAQQDKSGLPNDRFSAERPEGSISTLTIQRTEQRDSAMYRCASSFRQGNNEQFFGPGTRLTVL.

The rearrangement links TRBV5-1 to TRBJ2-5, with D perhaps matching TRBD1 (5 bases). Germline assignment: CDR1 SGHRS and CDR2 YFSETQ. V was cut by 0 bases and J by 2 bases, with 8 bases left in between. The CDR3 loop spans 14 amino acids. For the CDR3, the DNA is TGCGCCAGCAGCTTGGTAGACAGACAAGAGACCCAGTACTTC. It translates to CASSLVDRQETQYF.